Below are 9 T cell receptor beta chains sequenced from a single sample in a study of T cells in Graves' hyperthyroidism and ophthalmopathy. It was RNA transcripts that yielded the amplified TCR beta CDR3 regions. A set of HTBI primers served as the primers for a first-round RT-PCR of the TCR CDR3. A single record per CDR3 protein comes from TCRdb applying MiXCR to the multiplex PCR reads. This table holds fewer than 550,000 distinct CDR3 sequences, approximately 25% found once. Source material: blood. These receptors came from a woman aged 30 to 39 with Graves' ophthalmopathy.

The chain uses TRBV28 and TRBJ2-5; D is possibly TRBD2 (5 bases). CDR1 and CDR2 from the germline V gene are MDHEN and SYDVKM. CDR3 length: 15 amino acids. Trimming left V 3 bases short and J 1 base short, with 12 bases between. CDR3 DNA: TGTGCCAGCAGTTTGATCGGGGTCACCCAAGAGACCCAGTACTTC. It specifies CASSLIGVTQETQYF.

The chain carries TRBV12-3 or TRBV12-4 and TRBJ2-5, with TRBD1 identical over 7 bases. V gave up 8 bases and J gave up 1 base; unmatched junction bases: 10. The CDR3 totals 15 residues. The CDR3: CASQTGEWSQETQYF. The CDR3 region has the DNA TGTGCCAGCCAAACAGGGGAGTGGTCCCAAGAGACCCAGTACTTC.

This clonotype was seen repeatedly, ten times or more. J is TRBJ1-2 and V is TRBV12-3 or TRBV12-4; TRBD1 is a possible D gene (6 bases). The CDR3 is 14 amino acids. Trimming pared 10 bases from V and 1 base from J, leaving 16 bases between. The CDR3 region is CATSEGEINYGYTF. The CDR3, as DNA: TGTGCCACCTCTGAGGGGGAAATTAACTATGGCTACACCTTC.

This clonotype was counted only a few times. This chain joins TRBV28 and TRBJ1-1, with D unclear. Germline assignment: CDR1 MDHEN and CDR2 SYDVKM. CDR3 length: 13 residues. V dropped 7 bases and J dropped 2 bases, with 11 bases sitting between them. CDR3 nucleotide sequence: TGTGCCAGCACCCGGGAGAGAAACACTGAAGCTTTCTTT. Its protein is CASTRERNTEAFF.

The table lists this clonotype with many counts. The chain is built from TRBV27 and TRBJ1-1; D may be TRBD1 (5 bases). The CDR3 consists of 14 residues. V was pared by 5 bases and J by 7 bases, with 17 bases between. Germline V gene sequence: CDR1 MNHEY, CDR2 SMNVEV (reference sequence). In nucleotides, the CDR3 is TGTGCCAGCAGTCCCCGTGGACAAGGGAGTGAAGCTTTCTTT. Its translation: CASSPRGQGSEAFF.

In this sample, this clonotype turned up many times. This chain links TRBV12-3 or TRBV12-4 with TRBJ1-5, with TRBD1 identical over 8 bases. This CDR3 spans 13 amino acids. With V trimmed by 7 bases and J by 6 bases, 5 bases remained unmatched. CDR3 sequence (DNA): TGTGCCAGCAACGGACAGGGCAGTCAGCCCCAGCATTTT. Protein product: CASNGQGSQPQHF.

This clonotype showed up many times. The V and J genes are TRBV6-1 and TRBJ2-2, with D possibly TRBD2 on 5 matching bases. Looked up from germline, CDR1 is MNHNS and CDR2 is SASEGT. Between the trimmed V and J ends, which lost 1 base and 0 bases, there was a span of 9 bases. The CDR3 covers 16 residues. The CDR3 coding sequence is TGTGCCAGCAGTGAAGGGAGGATCTCGAACACCGGGGAGCTGTTTTTT. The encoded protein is CASSEGRISNTGELFF.

The CDR3 region is CASSPDIQGSGNTIYF. The CDR3 bases are TGTGCCAGCAGCCCAGACATACAGGGGAGCGGAAACACCATATATTTT. The genes are TRBV7-3 and TRBJ1-3; the match to TRBD1 covers 7 bases. This CDR3 comprises 16 residues. J gave up 4 bases and V 5 bases, and 11 bases lay outside the gene matches. Germline V gives CDR1 SGHTA, CDR2 FQGTGA.

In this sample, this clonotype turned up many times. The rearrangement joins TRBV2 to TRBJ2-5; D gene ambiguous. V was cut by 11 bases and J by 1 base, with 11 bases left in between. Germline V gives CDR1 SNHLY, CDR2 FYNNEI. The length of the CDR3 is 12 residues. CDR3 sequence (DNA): TGTGCCGAAAAGGGCATCCAAGAGACCCAGTACTTC. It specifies CAEKGIQETQYF.